This section outlines one T cell receptor beta chain sequence together with its context. Its antigen has not been determined. Within one base of it there is no much larger clone, and no base qualities were kept. This entry belongs to a study of vaccination and CD4 T cells after COVID-19 (dated by TCRdb to about 2022). For context, the study as a whole: Convalescent patients had a positive SARS-CoV-2 result on nasal swab PCR, and of these patients, about ten had mild disease and one had severe disease. Overlapping spike peptide pools from SARS-CoV-2 and from the common cold coronaviruses HCoV-NL63, HCoV-OC43 and HCoV-229E were used as culture stimuli. Post-COVID blood samples were collected from convalescent patients a median of around 100 days after diagnosis, with a range of roughly 30 to 161 days. Two doses of either the Pfizer-BioNTech BNT162b2 vaccine (n=8) or the Moderna mRNA-1273 vaccine (n=2) were administered to participants. The convalescent cohort comprised six males and four females, including two Hispanic individuals, seven Caucasians, two Asians and one multiracial person. Control cultures used a CEFX viral epitope pool as positive control, an HIV-1 Nef peptide pool as negative control, or no peptide. The spike-specific CD4+ TCR repertoire was compared before and after mRNA vaccination in approximately ten COVID-19 convalescent patients and a few infection-naive healthy vaccine recipients. Post-vaccine blood samples were collected a median of around 70 days after the second vaccine dose, ranging from roughly 14 to 241 days.

Preparation of the library involved PCR. TCR sequencing of DNA from cultured CD4+ T cells used the Oncomine TCR Beta short-read assay at the Johns Hopkins FTIC core. Genomic DNA was extracted from the cultured CD4+ T cells with the QIAamp micro DNA kit. Oncomine TCR Beta libraries from cultured CD4+ T cells were pooled using unique dual indexes and sequenced on an Illumina iSeq 100. Regarding the original processing steps: Non-productive sequences were removed, and CDR3s that did not start with C, did not end with F or W, or were shorter than 7 amino acids were discarded. The MANAFEST web application was used to identify antigen-specific clonotypes by comparing peptide-stimulated wells against reference wells and other culture wells. For a clone to be called positive, the clone needed an FDR below 0.05, an odds ratio above 5, and a productive frequency above 0.1% in at least two of three replicate wells. Clonotypes that were significantly expanded in both SARS-CoV-2 spike wells and at least one common cold coronavirus spike condition were defined as cross-reactive. CDR3 homology was assessed with Levenshtein distances (stringdist) and unrooted phylogenetic trees (ape) in R version 3.6.1. The public reads were run again by TCRdb, first through fastp at Q25 and then through MiXCR, and only productive beta chains were kept. Each record represents a unique CDR3 protein, reported with the most common genes and DNA among its rows. For this entry, the V and J calls and clone size follow TCRdb and not the study's own pipeline. The sample table shows 8,500 to 13,000 distinct CDR3 sequences, and approximately 41% are seen once. About 21% of the sample is taken by the ten largest.

On the study overall, not on this receptor specifically: The median count of SARS-CoV-2-reactive clonotypes went up from under 25 after infection to 30 to 40 after vaccination, although the change was not significant. Of the vaccine-specific clones in convalescent patients, 304 of 307, or nearly all, reacted only to SARS-CoV-2 spike and did not cross-react with common cold coronaviruses. Among convalescent patients, a median around 89% of the SARS-CoV-2-reactive clones seen after vaccination appeared only after vaccination, which suggests priming specific to the vaccine. The number of convalescent patients in the study was relatively small, and the study did not examine early timepoints following natural infection.

The germline V gene (reference sequence) supplies CDR1 MNHEY and CDR2 SMNVEV. Germline trimming: 6 bases from V, 2 bases from J; junction bases outside gene matches: 5. The cysteine opens and the phenylalanine closes a CDR3 of 14 amino acids. The only DNA kept is the CDR3, 42 bases in frame from the first base. The treatment or condition label, as the study defines it: roughly ten-day PBMC culture with coronavirus spike peptide pools or control peptides (ViraFEST assay). The ViraFEST assay, used in the study, expanded antigen-specific T cells with peptide pools and then identified the expanded clonotypes through TCR sequencing. The positive SARS-CoV-2 PCR tests of the convalescent patients were dated from March to December 2020, before the Alpha, Beta and Delta variants emerged in the United States. Some 2 million PBMCs per well were cultured in IMDM with roughly 5.5% human AB serum and approximately 10 IU/ml IL-2, plus 10 ug/ml peptide pools. Half of the culture medium was replaced with fresh IL-2-containing medium on days 3 and 7. After about nine days of culture, CD4+ T cells were isolated by negative selection with the EasySep CD4+ T cell isolation kit. PBMCs were separated from whole blood using Ficoll-Paque Plus gradient centrifugation and then either used fresh or cryopreserved at -140C. In general, triplicate wells were set up for every culture condition.

The V and J genes are TRBV27 and TRBJ1-1; 8 bases in between match TRBD1. This receptor was obtained from a human donor who had recovered from COVID-19. Specimen: CD4+ T cells from blood, cultured in vitro. The DNA sequence is as follows: TGTGCCAGCAGAACCGGGACAGGAAACACTGAAGCTTTCTTT. This yields the protein CASRTGTGNTEAFF.